The TCR beta chain described here comes from a study of cytomegalovirus exposure and HLA in healthy donors (dated by TCRdb to 2015 to 2018). In terms of the full investigation: According to an earlier analysis of around 600 of the donors, about 179 million T cells yielded 90 million to 130 million unique TCR beta sequences and about 300 Gb of sequence data. Typing coverage differed by locus: A, B, C, DRB1 and DQB1 were typed in about 620-640 donors, DQA1 in about 510, DPA1 in nearly 610, and DPB1 in around 440. A later genetic analysis took genome-wide SNP genotypes for 398 of the 666 donors and used that subset as a discovery cohort. Rather than drawing on any new phenotypic data, the later analysis identified candidate immune exposures from TCR beta sequences and the way those sequences occurred across donors. HLA typing included class I and class II loci at four-digit resolution. The study used immunosequencing to profile the T cell repertoires of approximately 690 subjects and linked those repertoires to cytomegalovirus serostatus. Among around 400 genotyped donors of the cohort, an average of roughly 230,000 unique TCR beta nucleotide sequences was sequenced per donor, of which roughly 17% were non-productive. The study aimed to test whether cataloging public T cell receptors could reveal signatures of past pathogen exposure. To decide whether each TCR beta V gene segment behaved as functional or pseudogenic, an earlier analysis of fewer than 750 of the donors relied on high-throughput TCR beta sequencing. Every discovery cohort repertoire had been produced on one sequencing platform. Of the roughly 400 genotyped donors, approximately 82% fell in the genetic ancestry cluster associated with self-reported Caucasian donors. Roughly 5 DR-DQ haplotypes were handled as single units for association and clustering because linkage in the cohort was strong. In addition to the first cohort of approximately 650 subjects, a separate validation cohort of approximately 120 different subjects was used. To predict cytomegalovirus infection status, the study brought together high-throughput TCR immunosequencing, statistical association of individual TCRs with disease status, and machine learning. Around 330 gigabases of sequencing data and 91 million or so unique TCR sequences made up an early release that covered about 640 HLA-typed donors. A later analysis re-examined previously published TCR beta repertoires from about 700 donors and added high-resolution HLA genotyping to investigate patterns of TCR occurrence. Donor age, sex, ethnicity and CMV serostatus were compiled together with the repertoire data.

V loses 0 bases, J loses 2 bases, and the germline ends lie 9 bases apart. As encoded in the germline V gene, CDR1 is MNHEY while CDR2 is SVGAGI. From the cysteine through the phenylalanine, the CDR3 covers 15 amino acids. The entry retains the CDR3 DNA only, 45 bases that are in frame from base 1. The cohort was made up of several hundred healthy bone marrow donors. At the time of sampling, all cohort members were nominally healthy, though unrecorded immune exposures were likely present. The donor was CMV seronegative and was included in the group of about 350 seronegative cohort members. Each donor provided a peripheral blood sample, and peripheral blood mononuclear cells were used for TCR beta sequencing. Genomic DNA was extracted from the blood cell samples with the Qiagen DNeasy Blood Extraction Kit. The method behind the library was the immunoSEQ multiplex PCR assay. A mixture of 60 forward primers for TCR Vbeta segments and 13 reverse primers for TCR Jbeta segments was used in the multiplex PCR. A multiplex PCR assay on genomic DNA amplified the CDR3 region of rearranged TCR beta genes. The amplified TCR beta libraries were sequenced on the Illumina HiSeq System as 87-base-pair reads. Per the source publication's procedure: In a later analysis, roughly 80 million unique TCR beta chains were counted across the 500 to 700 repertoires, and around 10 million of these chains were shared by at least two donors. To remove PCR and sequencing errors, raw reads were error-corrected and collapsed into unique sequences using a nearest-neighbor algorithm that merged closely related sequences. To assign V, D and J gene segments, CDR3 sequences were aligned to IMGT reference sequences. For a sequence to be retained, a match of at least six nucleotides to both a V gene segment and a J gene segment was required. A rearrangement was called productive if the CDR3 had no stop codons and remained in frame with V and J, and every other rearrangement was called non-productive. Following IMGT convention, CDR3 was defined as the stretch from the second conserved V-encoded cysteine to the conserved J-encoded phenylalanine. In an earlier analysis of 500 to 650 of the donors, sequences lacking an unambiguous match to a single V gene segment were excluded. In an earlier analysis of more than 500 of the donors, a V segment was called functional when productive rearrangements were above 56.7%, and segregating when the standard deviation between donors exceeded 5%. To diagnose cytomegalovirus status from the catalog of TCR beta chain sequences, a statistical classification framework was built. A later analysis assigned V and J genes by comparing TCR nucleotide sequences with IMGT/GENE-DB human TR gene sequences. Using the TCRdist pipeline, a later analysis assigned CDR3 sequences along with most-parsimonious VDJ recombination scenarios. In a later analysis, every TCR beta chain was defined by the combination of its CDR3 amino acid sequence and its V-gene family, and reads without a unique V-gene family were dropped. A later analysis removed several hundred highly shared, low-generation-probability nucleotide sequences to deal with suspected cross-contamination and a sequencing artifact. For each public chain, a later analysis derived a clonal expansion index from normalized ranks of inferred template counts within each repertoire. A later analysis computed generation probabilities with a VDJ recombination model fitted to out-of-frame rearrangements, and checked the results against IGoR. Hypergeometric tests were used in a later analysis to score TCR-TCR, TCR-HLA and TCR-CMV co-occurrence, with a repertoire-size bias correction applied to the TCR pairs. A later analysis estimated false discovery rates by permuting HLA or CMV assignments 20 times. In a later analysis, co-occurring TCRs were grouped with DBSCAN, and TCRdist sequence similarity was added when clustering was performed within HLA-allele-positive subsets. Repertoires with fewer than 30,000 or more than 120,000 public chains were left out of co-occurrence clustering, as were about five repertoires with anomalous nucleotide sharing. Entries here come from immuneACCESS through TCRdb and include only in-frame sequences with V and J called. Some clones fail to appear in such tables; in the studies checked, an unresolved V gene covers under half of the shortfall, and the cause of the remainder is unknown. That table furnishes V, J and clone size, whereas the DNA furnished D and trimming. The sample has roughly 120,000 clones on record, about four fifths of them singletons. Approximately 2% of the sample is held by the ten biggest clonotypes.

Overall study results and their limits: At a false discovery rate of 0.05, a later analysis linked 16,951 TCR beta sequences to specific HLA alleles. Roughly uniform sequencing depth across donors was assumed in presence/absence analyses, although this assumption may not hold. Correlated functional status among segregating V segments might reflect linkage disequilibrium, but an unknown experimental factor could not be ruled out. Most TCR sequences were seen in very few donors, while some public TCRs were found in many individuals. In a later genetic analysis, a missense DCLRE1C variant was associated with V-gene and J-gene trimming of TCR beta chains, and the association was replicated in an independent cohort. A group of highly shared sequence variants was considered likely to be a technical artifact of the sequencing pipeline. According to a later analysis, most CMV-associated TCR beta chains appeared to be HLA-restricted, and the HLA associations seemed to be driven largely by CMV exposure. The earlier analysis of approximately 560 of the donors excluded some 16 rarely observed V segments, including chromosome 9 orphons, because counts were too low. A later analysis found that HLA-associated TCR beta chains were more clonally expanded and had lower generation probabilities than equally common non-associated chains. Three of the identified cytomegalovirus-associated TCR beta chains were confirmed in vitro to be specific for cytomegalovirus antigens. When HLA alleles, especially DR and DQ, strongly co-occurred, attributing TCR associations to individual alleles was difficult. In both the original and validation cohorts, the classifier was reported to diagnose cytomegalovirus status with high specificity and sensitivity. Some IMGT-functional V segments, including TRBV6-2 and TRBV6-3, could not be told apart with the 87-base-pair reads, so those segments were excluded. The authors suggested that the approach could potentially be extended to other disease states and immunological phenotypes. An earlier analysis of 587 of the donors showed that most TCR beta V segments appeared in productive rearrangements either about 87% or about 30% of the time, which broadly matched IMGT annotations. A further reported finding was that TCR beta sequences accurately predicted the HLA-A and HLA-B alleles for most subjects in the first cohort. Compared with the roughly 670-donor mean, donors in an Asian-associated ancestry cluster had fewer N-insertions in productive TCRs, according to a later genetic analysis. For the cohort, immune exposure information was limited to CMV serostatus. In this cohort, only TCR beta chains were sequenced, and detectable features were limited by the absence of alpha or paired-chain data. In the study, about 150 TCR beta chains were listed as associated with cytomegalovirus. In a later analysis, TCR association rates were found to vary across HLA loci, with the most associated TCRs seen for DRB1 alleles and the fewest for HLA-C alleles. A later analysis reported that several top co-occurrence clusters appeared linked to parvovirus B19, influenza, CMV and Epstein-Barr virus. Because HLA typing was missing for some donors at each locus, association tests included only the typed subset.

This clone was seen once. The specificity of this receptor is unknown. No much larger clone is present one base from it, and per-base qualities are unavailable. The chain is made from TRBV6-5 and TRBJ2-3, with no D gene named confidently. The source of this sequence is a man between 18 and 35 years old in good health and CMV-seronegative. Sequenced material: PBMCs. The CDR3 amino acid sequence is: CASSYSGSHTDTQYF. In nucleotide form, the sequence is TGTGCCAGCAGTTACTCGGGCAGCCACACAGATACGCAGTATTTT.